The clone carrying this T cell receptor (beta chain) was detected a few times. With 6 bases removed from V and 4 bases from J, the gap between germline ends came to 11 bases. CDR1 and CDR2 (germline): SGHTA, FQGTGA. The CDR3 spans 13 residues. The sample belongs to a study of beta chain features in type 1 diabetes. Study overall: Patients looked much like healthy donors when it came to age, gender and cell yields. All of the samples together had 107,917,701 sorted cells examined.

Every donor had blood drawn once into heparin, around 0.12 L on average. The study reverse transcribed the entire isolated RNA, so it sequenced expressed TCRB transcripts. Measured with immunoSEQ multiplex PCR; TCRdb has only the in-frame clones, and not every one. The table shows 970,000 or so clones, with roughly a sixth occurring only once. This receptor was obtained from a woman between 18 and 29 years old in good health. Source material: naive CD4+ T cells from blood. This rearrangement joins TRBV7-3 to TRBJ2-3; D is possibly TRBD1 (6 bases). CDR3 coding DNA: TGTGCCAGCAGTCCAGGGGTTGCAGATACGCAGTATTTT. Translated, it gives CASSPGVADTQYF.